The next 15 T cell receptor beta chains were all read from a single sample in a study of T cells in Graves' hyperthyroidism and ophthalmopathy. TCR beta CDR3 regions were amplified from RNA transcripts. First-round RT-PCR targeting the TCR CDR3 was performed with the HTBI primer set. Via MiXCR, TCRdb re-called the multiplex PCR reads, giving one row per CDR3 protein. In the table there are 500,000 to 650,000 distinct CDR3 sequences, around 15% of which are singletons. Input material: blood. Source of these receptors: a woman aged 40 to 50 with Graves' hyperthyroidism.

This clonotype was counted between two and nine times. The J gene is TRBJ2-1, the V gene TRBV4-1; perhaps TRBD2 as D (6 bases). The CDR3 length is 13 residues. Germline V CDR1 and CDR2: MGHRA, YSYEKL. V lost 2 bases to trimming and J lost 9 bases, with 11 bases between them. CDR3 sequence: CASSQPLGGEQFF. Written as DNA, the CDR3 is TGCGCCAGCAGCCAACCCCTGGGGGGTGAGCAGTTCTTC.

This CDR3 reads CASSPSYNSPLHF. The CDR3 DNA reads as TGTGCCAGCTCACCCTCCTATAATTCACCCCTCCACTTT. The V gene is TRBV18, the J gene TRBJ1-6; no definite D call. This CDR3 has 13 amino acids. Germline CDR1 reads KGHSH; CDR2 reads LQKENI. Trimming took off 3 bases at V and 0 bases at J, with 0 bases between the two ends.

The chain joins TRBV25-1 to TRBJ1-5; D unresolved. This CDR3 has 14 amino acids. Germline CDR1 reads MGHDK; CDR2 reads SYGVNS. V was trimmed by 3 bases and J by 2 bases, leaving 8 bases between them. The CDR3 DNA sequence: TGTGCCAGCAGTGATGGGGAGGGCAATCAGCCCCAGCATTTT. It is translated as CASSDGEGNQPQHF.

This chain connects TRBV6-1 to TRBJ2-1; 10 bases match TRBD2. CDR3 length equals 17 residues. The trim removed 6 bases at V and 8 bases at J, leaving 16 bases unmatched. Germline V gene lookup returns CDR1 MNHNS and CDR2 SASEGT. The CDR3: CASSLQKQREGLDEQFF. The CDR3 bases are TGTGCCAGCAGCCTACAGAAGCAGCGGGAGGGCCTCGATGAGCAGTTCTTC.

There are many counts of this clonotype. The chain has TRBV20-1 and TRBJ1-5, with D maybe TRBD1 (5 bases). CDR3 length: 14 residues. Trimming removed 3 bases at V and 6 bases at J, with 15 bases between. CDR1 is DFQATT, CDR2 SNEGSKA, per germline (reference sequence). CDR3: CSARGLQGVQPQHF. DNA for the CDR3: TGCAGTGCTAGGGGACTGCAGGGCGTTCAGCCCCAGCATTTT.

This chain joins TRBV7-8 and TRBJ2-4; 8 positions agree with TRBD2. J was trimmed by 0 bases and V by 5 bases; bases with no gene match: 21. Germline values: CDR1 SGHVS, CDR2 FQNEAQ. The CDR3 spans 21 residues. CDR3 sequence: CASSHPVRSTSGTLAKNIQYF. The CDR3 DNA reads as TGTGCCAGCAGCCACCCAGTTAGAAGTACTAGCGGAACTTTAGCCAAAAACATTCAGTACTTC.

This clonotype was found many times. The V gene is TRBV19, the J gene TRBJ2-7; D might be TRBD2 (6 bases). The CDR3 contains 14 residues. Trimming removed 3 bases at V and 2 bases at J, with 11 bases between. In germline, CDR1 is LNHDA, CDR2 SQIVND (reference sequence). CDR3 bases: TGTGCCAGTAGTATCCGCGGGGATACCTACGAGCAGTACTTC. Translated, it gives CASSIRGDTYEQYF. Supplemented by reference TRBV19 and TRBJ2-7, the full variable domain reads DGGITQSPKYLFRKEGQNVTLSCEQNLNHDAMYWYRQDPGQGLRLIYYSQIVNDFQKGDIAEGYSVSREKKESFPLTVTSAQKNPTAFYLCASSIRGDTYEQYFGPGTRLTVT.

This clonotype occurred many times. The junction departs from the called germline gene at one end, perhaps through a read error. The chain couples TRBV20-1 to TRBJ2-1; D is uncertain. The CDR3 contains 11 residues. Germline V gene sequence: CDR1 DFQATT, CDR2 SNEGSKA (reference sequence). For the CDR3, the DNA is TGCAGTGCTGGAGACTACAATGAGCAGTTCTTC. The encoded protein is CSAGDYNEQFF.

This chain links TRBV20-1 with TRBJ2-3, with TRBD2 matching over 10 bases. The CDR3 length is 16 residues. Per germline, CDR1 DFQATT and CDR2 SNEGSKA (reference sequence). The CDR3 nucleotides are TGCAGCTCCGGAAGAGGGAGCGGGAGGGTTAGCGATACGCAGTATTTT. This sequence encodes CSSGRGSGRVSDTQYF.

This clonotype has a count of ten or more. This chain links TRBV6-1 with TRBJ1-6; weak D call: TRBD1 (6 bases). Germline assignment: CDR1 MNHNS and CDR2 SASEGT. With 5 bases removed from V and 15 bases from J, the gap between germline ends came to 20 bases. The CDR3 is 14 residues long. The CDR3 spells CASSSTTGTRRLHF. CDR3 DNA sequence: TGTGCCAGCAGTTCGACTACCGGGACAAGACGCCTCCACTTT.

This clonotype was recorded only once. This may stem from a read error, because a much larger clone lies one nucleotide away. The genes are TRBV6-5 and TRBJ1-1; D remains unclear. The V gene's germline CDR1 is MNHEY and CDR2 SVGAGI. CDR3 length: 14 residues. The CDR3 protein is CASSHSPANTEAFF. The CDR3 DNA reads as TGTGCCAGCAGTCACTCTCCAGCGAACACTGAAGCTTTCTTT.

The chain joins TRBV7-9 to TRBJ2-3; 9 bases agree with TRBD2. The V gene end was trimmed by 5 bases and the J gene end by 0 bases; junction bases not matched to a gene: 12. Germline CDR1 is SEHNR and CDR2 is FQNEAQ (reference sequence). The CDR3 length is 18 residues. The CDR3 sequence is CASSPPSAGGPSTDTQYF. As DNA, the CDR3 is TGTGCCAGCAGCCCCCCGTCGGCGGGAGGGCCGAGCACAGATACGCAGTATTTT.

This chain uses TRBV7-8 with TRBJ2-7; 8 bases align to TRBD2. Per germline, CDR1 SGHVS and CDR2 FQNEAQ. V gave up 0 bases and J gave up 6 bases; unmatched junction bases: 10. This CDR3 spans 16 amino acids. The CDR3: CASSLAGTSRSSEQYF. CDR3 in DNA: TGTGCCAGCAGCTTAGCCGGGACTAGTAGGAGTAGCGAGCAGTACTTC.

This clonotype was observed many times. This rearrangement joins TRBV28 to TRBJ1-5; TRBD1 aligns across 9 bases. Trimming took 6 bases from V and 0 from J; bases not matched to a gene: 3. CDR1 is MDHEN, CDR2 SYDVKM, per germline. There are 15 residues in the CDR3. The CDR3 nucleotides are TGTGCCAGCAGCCGACAGGGGGGTAGCAATCAGCCCCAGCATTTT. Encoded protein: CASSRQGGSNQPQHF.

This clonotype was picked up a small number of times. The chain recombines TRBV3-1 with TRBJ1-6; 9 bases match TRBD1. V was clipped by 4 bases and J by 16 bases; unmatched bases: 8. Germline V gene data show CDR1 as LGHDT and CDR2 as YNNKEL (reference sequence). The CDR3 has 13 amino acids. CDR3 residues: CASSLFRDRALHF. The CDR3 DNA sequence: TGTGCCAGCAGCCTCTTCCGGGACAGGGCTCTCCACTTT.